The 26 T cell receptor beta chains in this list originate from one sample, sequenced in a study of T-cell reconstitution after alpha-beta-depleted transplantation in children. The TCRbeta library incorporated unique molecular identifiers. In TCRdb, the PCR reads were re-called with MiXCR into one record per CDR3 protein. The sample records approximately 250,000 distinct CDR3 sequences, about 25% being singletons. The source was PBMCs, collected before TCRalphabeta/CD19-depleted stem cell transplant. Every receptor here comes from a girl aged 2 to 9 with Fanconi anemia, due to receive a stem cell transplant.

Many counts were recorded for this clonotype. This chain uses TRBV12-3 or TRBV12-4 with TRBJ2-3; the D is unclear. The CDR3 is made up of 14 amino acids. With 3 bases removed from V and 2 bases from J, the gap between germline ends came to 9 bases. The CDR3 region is CASSFGHLTDTQYF. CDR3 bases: TGTGCCAGCAGTTTTGGTCACCTCACAGATACGCAGTATTTT.

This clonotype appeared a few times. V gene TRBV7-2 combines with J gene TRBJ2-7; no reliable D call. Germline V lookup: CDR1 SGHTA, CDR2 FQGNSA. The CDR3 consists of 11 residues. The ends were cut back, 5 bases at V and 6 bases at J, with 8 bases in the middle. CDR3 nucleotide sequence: TGTGCCAGCAGCCATCCGGGCGAGCAGTACTTC. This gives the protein CASSHPGEQYF. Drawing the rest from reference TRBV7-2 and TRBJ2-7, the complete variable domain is GAGVSQSPSNKVTEKGKDVELRCDPISGHTALYWYRQSLGQGLEFLIYFQGNSAPDKSGLPSDRFSAERTGGSVSTLTIQRTQQEDSAVYLCASSHPGEQYFGPGTRLTVT.

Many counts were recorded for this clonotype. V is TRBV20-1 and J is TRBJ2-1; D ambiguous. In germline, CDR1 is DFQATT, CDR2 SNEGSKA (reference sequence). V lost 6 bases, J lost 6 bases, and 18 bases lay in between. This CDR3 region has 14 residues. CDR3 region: CSAFGWAPINEQFF. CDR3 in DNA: TGCAGTGCCTTCGGCTGGGCCCCGATCAATGAGCAGTTCTTC.

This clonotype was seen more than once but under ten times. This chain's CDR3 is CSSLADTTDTQYF. DNA for the CDR3: TGCAGCTCACTAGCGGATACGACAGATACGCAGTATTTT. The rearrangement links TRBV29-1 to TRBJ2-3, with 8 bases that match TRBD2. From germline, CDR1 is SQVTM and CDR2 ANQGSEA. The CDR3 spans 13 residues. J lost 3 bases, V lost 8 bases, and 7 bases had no gene match.

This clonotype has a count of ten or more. CDR3 DNA: TGTGCCAGCAGCGTAGAGGGGGGCAGGAGGAACACTGAAGCTTTCTTT. Its protein is CASSVEGGRRNTEAFF. The gene calls are TRBV9 and TRBJ1-1, with D possibly TRBD1 on 6 matching bases. V lost 0 bases and J lost 1, with 13 bases in between. Germline lookup yields CDR1 SGDLS and CDR2 YYNGEE. The length of the CDR3 is 16 residues.

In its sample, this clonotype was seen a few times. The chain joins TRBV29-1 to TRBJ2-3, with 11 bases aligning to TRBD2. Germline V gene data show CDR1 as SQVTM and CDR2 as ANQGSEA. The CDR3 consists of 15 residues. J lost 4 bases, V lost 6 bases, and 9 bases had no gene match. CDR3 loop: CSVGLIAGGADTQYF. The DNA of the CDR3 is TGCAGCGTGGGACTGATAGCGGGAGGGGCAGATACGCAGTATTTT.

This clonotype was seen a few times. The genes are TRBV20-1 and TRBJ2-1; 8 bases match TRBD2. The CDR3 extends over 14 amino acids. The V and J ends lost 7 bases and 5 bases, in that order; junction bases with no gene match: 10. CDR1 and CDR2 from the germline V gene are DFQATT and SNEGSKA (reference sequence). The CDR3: CSDHPGGEDNEQFF. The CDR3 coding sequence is TGCAGTGATCACCCGGGAGGGGAGGACAATGAGCAGTTCTTC.

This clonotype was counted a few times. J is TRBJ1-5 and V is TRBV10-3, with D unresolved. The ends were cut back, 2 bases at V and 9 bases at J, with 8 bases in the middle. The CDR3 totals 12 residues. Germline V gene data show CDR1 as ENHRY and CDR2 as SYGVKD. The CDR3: CAISEREGPQHF. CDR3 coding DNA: TGTGCCATCAGTGAGCGGGAAGGGCCCCAGCATTTT.

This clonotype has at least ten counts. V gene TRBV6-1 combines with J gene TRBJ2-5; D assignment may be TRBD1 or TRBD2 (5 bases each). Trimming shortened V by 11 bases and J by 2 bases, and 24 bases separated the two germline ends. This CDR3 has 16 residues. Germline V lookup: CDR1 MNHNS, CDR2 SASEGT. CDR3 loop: CAGRPGRALGQETQYF. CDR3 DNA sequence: TGTGCCGGCCGACCGGGACGCGCCTTGGGACAAGAGACCCAGTACTTC.

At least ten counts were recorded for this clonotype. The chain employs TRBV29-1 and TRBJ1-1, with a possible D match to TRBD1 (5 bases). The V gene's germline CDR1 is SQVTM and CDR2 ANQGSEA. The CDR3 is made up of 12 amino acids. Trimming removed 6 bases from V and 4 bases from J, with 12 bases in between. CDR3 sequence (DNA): TGCAGCGTGGGACGGGGCGGCACTGAAGCTTTCTTT. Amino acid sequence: CSVGRGGTEAFF.

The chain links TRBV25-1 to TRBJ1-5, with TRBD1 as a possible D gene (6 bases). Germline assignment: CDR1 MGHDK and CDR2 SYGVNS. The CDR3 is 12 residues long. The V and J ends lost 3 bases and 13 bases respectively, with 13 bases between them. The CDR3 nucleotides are TGTGCCAGCAGTGACCTTGGACAGTCACAGCATTTT. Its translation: CASSDLGQSQHF.

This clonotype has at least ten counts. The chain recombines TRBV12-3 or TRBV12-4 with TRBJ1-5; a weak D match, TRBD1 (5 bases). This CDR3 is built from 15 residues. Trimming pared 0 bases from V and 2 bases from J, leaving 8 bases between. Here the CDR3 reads CASSLAGVGNQPQHF. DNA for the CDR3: TGTGCCAGCAGTTTAGCGGGGGTGGGCAATCAGCCCCAGCATTTT.

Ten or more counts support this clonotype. CDR3 DNA: TGCGCCAGCAGCCAGACTAGCAGTAGCCATAGCACAGATACGCAGTATTTT. Amino acids: CASSQTSSSHSTDTQYF. J is TRBJ2-3 and V is TRBV5-1; the match to TRBD2 covers 7 bases. Germline loops: CDR1 SGHRS, CDR2 YFSETQ. The CDR3 consists of 17 residues. With V trimmed by 4 bases and J by 0 bases, 11 bases remained unmatched.

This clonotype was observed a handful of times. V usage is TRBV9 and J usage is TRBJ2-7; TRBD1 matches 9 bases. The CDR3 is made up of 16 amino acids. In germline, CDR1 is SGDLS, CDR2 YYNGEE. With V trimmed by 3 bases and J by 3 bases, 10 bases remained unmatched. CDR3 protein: CASSASGTGSNYEQYF. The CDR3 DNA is TGTGCCAGCAGCGCTTCCGGGACAGGGTCAAACTACGAGCAGTACTTC. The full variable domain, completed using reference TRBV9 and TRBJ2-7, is DSGVTQTPKHLITATGQRVTLRCSPRSGDLSVYWYQQSLDQGLQFLIQYYNGEERAKGNILERFSAQQFPDLHSELNLSSLELGDSALYFCASSASGTGSNYEQYFGPGTRLTVT.

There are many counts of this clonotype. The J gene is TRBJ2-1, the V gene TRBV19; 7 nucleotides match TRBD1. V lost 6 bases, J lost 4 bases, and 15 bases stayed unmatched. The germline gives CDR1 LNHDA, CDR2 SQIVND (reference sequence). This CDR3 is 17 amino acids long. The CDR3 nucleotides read TGTGCCAGTAGACCACCGACAGGGTTCGTGCCTTACAATGAGCAGTTCTTC. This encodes CASRPPTGFVPYNEQFF.

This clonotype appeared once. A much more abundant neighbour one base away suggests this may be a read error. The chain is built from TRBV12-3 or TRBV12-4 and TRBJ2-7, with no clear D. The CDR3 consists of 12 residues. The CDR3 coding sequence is TGTGCCAGCTGTTTCGCACGCTACGAGCAGTACTTC. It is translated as CASCFARYEQYF.

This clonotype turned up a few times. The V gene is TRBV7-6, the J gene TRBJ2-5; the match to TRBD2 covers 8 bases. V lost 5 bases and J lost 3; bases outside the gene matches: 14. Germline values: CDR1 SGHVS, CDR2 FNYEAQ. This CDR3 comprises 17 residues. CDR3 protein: CASSIIHSSGGKETQYF. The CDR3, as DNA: TGTGCCAGCAGCATTATCCATTCGTCGGGAGGGAAAGAGACCCAGTACTTC.

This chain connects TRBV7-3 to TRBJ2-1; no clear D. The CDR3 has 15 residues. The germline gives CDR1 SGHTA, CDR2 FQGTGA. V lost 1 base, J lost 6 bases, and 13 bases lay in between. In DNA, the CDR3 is TGTGCCAGCAGCTTAATGCTAACGGTGCTCAATGAGCAGTTCTTC. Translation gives CASSLMLTVLNEQFF.

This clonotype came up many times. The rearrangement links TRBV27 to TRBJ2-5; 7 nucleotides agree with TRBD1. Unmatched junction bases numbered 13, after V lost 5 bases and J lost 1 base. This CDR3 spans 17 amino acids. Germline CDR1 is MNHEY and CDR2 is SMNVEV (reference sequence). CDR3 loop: CASSPGTVGEGQETQYF. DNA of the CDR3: TGTGCCAGCAGTCCCGGGACAGTTGGCGAAGGCCAAGAGACCCAGTACTTC.

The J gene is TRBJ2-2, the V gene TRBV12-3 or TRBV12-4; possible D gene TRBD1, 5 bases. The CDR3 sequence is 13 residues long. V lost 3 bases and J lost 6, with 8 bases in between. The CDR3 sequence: CASSLTEAGELFF. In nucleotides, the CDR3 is TGTGCCAGCAGTTTGACAGAGGCCGGGGAGCTGTTTTTT.

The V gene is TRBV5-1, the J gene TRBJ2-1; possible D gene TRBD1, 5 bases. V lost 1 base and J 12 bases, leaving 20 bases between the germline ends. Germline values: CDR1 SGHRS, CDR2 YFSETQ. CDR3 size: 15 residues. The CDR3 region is CASSLSTGPPTGQFF. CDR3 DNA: TGCGCCAGCAGCTTGAGTACAGGCCCTCCTACAGGGCAGTTCTTC.

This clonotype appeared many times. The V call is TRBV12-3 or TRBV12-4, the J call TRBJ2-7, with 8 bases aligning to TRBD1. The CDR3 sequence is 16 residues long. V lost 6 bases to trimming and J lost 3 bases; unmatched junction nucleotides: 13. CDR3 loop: CASRGSGTGQLYEQYF. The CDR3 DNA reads TGTGCCAGCAGAGGATCCGGGACAGGCCAACTCTACGAGCAGTACTTC.

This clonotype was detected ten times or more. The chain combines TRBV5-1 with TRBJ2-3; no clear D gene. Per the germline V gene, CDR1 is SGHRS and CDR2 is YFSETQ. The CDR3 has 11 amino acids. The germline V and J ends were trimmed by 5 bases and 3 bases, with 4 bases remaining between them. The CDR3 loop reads CASRMTDTQYF. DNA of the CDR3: TGCGCCAGCAGAATGACAGATACGCAGTATTTT.

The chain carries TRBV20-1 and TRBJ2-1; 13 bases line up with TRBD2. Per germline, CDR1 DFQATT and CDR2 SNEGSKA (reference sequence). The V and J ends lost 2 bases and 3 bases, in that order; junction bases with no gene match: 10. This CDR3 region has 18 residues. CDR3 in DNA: TGCAGTGCTAGACCATGGACTAGCGGGAGTAAGTACTACAATGAGCAGTTCTTC. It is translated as CSARPWTSGSKYYNEQFF.

CDR3 region: CASSQVGAPDTEAFF. The DNA of the CDR3 is TGTGCCAGCAGCCAAGTGGGGGCGCCGGACACTGAAGCTTTCTTT. V gene TRBV3-1 combines with J gene TRBJ1-1; perhaps TRBD1 as D (6 bases). Trimming stripped 1 base from V and 3 bases from J, with 12 bases between. Germline-derived CDR1 and CDR2 are LGHDT and YNNKEL (reference sequence). This CDR3 contains 15 residues.

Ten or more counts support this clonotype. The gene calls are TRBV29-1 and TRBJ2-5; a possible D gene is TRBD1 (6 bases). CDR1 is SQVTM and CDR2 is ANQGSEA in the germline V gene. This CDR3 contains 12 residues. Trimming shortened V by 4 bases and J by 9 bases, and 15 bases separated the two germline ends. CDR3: CSVVGQPGAQYF. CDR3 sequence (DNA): TGCAGCGTTGTTGGACAGCCAGGGGCCCAGTACTTC.